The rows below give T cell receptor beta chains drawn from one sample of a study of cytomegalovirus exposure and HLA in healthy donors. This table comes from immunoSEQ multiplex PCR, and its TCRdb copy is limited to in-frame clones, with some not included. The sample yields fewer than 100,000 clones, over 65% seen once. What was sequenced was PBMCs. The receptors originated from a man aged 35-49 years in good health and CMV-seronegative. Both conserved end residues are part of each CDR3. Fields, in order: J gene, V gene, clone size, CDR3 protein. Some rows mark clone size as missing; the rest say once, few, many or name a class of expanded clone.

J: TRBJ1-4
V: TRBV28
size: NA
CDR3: CASSSAQQVIGEKLFF

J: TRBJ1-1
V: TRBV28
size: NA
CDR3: CASLPTGARTEAFF

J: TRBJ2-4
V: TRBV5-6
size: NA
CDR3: CASSLRLAGENIQYF

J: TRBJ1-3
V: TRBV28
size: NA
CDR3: CASTPVGGDSGNTIYF

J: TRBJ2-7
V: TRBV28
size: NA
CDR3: CASSLSTSGSFQQYF

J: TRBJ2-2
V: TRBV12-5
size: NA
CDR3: CASASGGELFF

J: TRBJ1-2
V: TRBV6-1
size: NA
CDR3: CASSEGERGAYGYTF

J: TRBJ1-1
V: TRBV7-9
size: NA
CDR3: CASSRETGQAEAFF

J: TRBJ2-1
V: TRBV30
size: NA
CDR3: CAWSPLSYNEQFF

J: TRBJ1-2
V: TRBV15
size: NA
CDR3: CATSRDPRGGGYTF

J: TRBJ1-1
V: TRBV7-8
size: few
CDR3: CASSLGDRGNTEAFF

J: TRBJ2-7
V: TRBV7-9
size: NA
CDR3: CASSLSQGMREQYF

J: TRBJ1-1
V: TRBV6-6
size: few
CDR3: CASSSTFRANTEAFF

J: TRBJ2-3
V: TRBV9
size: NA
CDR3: CASSVSGVTDTQYF

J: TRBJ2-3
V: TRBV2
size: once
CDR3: CASSEDGSTDTQYF

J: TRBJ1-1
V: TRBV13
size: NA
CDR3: CASSLGLRPTEAFF

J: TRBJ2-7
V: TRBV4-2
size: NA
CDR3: CASSQEAPRTSGRNYEQYF

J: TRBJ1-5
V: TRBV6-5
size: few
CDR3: CASSYSAGLQPQHF

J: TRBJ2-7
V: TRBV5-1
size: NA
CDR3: CASSLSQGARYEQYF

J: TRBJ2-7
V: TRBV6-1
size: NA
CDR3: CASRKGLAGYEQYF

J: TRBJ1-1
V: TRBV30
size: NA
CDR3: CAWGRDSNTEAFF

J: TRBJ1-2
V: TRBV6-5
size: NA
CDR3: CATGPGQQYNYGYTF

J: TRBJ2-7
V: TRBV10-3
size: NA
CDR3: CAISVVLPGQEGEQYF

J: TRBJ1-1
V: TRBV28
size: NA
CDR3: CASTLKGGNTEAFF

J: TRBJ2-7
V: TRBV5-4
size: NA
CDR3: CASSLYYGGRSYEQYF

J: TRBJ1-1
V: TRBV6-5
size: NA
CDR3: CASSYRGRTEAFF

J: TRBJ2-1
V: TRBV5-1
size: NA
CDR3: CASSWEGLAGLEQFF

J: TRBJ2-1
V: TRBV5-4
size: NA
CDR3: CASSLGDRGTYNEQFF

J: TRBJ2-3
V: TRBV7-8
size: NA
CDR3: CASSLFGSGADTQYF

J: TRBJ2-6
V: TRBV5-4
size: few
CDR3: CASSNRQGGASGANVLTF

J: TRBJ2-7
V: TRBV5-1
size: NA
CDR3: CASKAGGYEQYF

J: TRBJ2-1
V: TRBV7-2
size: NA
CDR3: CASSLEAGNHEQFF

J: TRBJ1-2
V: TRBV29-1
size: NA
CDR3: CSVDGQGNYGYTF

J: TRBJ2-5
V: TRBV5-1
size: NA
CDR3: CASSLARQGQETQYF

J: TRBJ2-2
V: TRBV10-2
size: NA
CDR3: CASSKGGWELFF

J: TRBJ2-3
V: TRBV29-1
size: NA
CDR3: CSVLTGTDTQYF

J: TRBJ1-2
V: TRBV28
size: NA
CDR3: CASSTPASLSGRNGYTF

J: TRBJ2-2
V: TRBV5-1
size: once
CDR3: CASSLGASGGANTGELFF

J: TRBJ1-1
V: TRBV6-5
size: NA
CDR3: CASSSRQMNTEAFF

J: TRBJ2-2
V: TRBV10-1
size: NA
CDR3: CASSETSGGLTNTGELFF

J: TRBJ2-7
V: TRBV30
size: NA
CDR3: CAWSLDRAYEQYF

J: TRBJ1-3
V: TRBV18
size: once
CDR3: CASSLDNSGNTIYF